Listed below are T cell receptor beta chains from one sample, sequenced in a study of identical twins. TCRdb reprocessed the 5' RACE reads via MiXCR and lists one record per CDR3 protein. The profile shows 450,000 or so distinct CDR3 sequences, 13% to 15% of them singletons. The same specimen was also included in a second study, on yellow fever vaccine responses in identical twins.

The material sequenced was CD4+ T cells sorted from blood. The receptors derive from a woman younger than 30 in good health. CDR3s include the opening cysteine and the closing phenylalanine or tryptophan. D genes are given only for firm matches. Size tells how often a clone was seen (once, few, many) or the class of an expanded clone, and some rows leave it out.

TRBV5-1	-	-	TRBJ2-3	CASSRGEADTQYF	TGCGCCAGCAGCAGAGGGGAGGCAGATACGCAGTATTTT
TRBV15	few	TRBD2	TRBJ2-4	CATSRGASGNIQYF	TGTGCCACCAGCAGAGGGGCTAGCGGGAACATTCAGTACTTC
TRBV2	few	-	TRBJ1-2	CASGIEGNYGYTF	TGTGCCAGCGGAATCGAGGGGAACTATGGCTACACCTTC
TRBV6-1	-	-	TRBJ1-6	CASSRKGLGGSPLHF	TGTGCCAGCAGCCGTAAGGGACTGGGCGGTTCACCCCTCCACTTT
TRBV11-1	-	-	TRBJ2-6	CASSYPGTDVFSGANVLTF	TGTGCCAGCAGCTATCCCGGGACGGATGTGTTCTCTGGGGCCAACGTCCTGACTTTC
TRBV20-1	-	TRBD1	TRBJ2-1	CSARAKGQGPSSYNEQFF	TGCAGTGCTAGAGCGAAGGGACAGGGTCCAAGCTCCTACAATGAGCAGTTCTTC
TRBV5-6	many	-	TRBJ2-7	CASSLAWDSYEQYF	TGTGCCAGCAGCTTGGCGTGGGACTCCTACGAGCAGTACTTC
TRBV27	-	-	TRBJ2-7	CASSIRTQNYEQYF	TGTGCCAGCAGTATCCGTACCCAGAACTACGAGCAGTACTTC
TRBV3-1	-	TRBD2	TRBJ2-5	CASSRSGSGETQYF	TGTGCCAGCAGCCGTAGCGGGAGTGGGGAGACCCAGTACTTC
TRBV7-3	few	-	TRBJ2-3	CASSPDPARSTDTQYF	TGTGCCAGCAGCCCCGATCCCGCTCGTAGCACAGATACGCAGTATTTT
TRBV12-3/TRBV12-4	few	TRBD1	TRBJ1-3	CASSRPQGAGNTIYF	TGTGCCAGCAGTAGACCCCAGGGGGCTGGAAACACCATATATTTT
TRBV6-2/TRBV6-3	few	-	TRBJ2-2	CASSYSEGTHPNTGELFF	TGTGCCAGCAGTTACTCTGAGGGAACCCATCCGAACACCGGGGAGCTGTTTTTT
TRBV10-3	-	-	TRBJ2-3	CAIGTGSTDTQYF	TGTGCCATCGGGACGGGGAGCACAGATACGCAGTATTTT
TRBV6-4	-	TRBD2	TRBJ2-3	CASSPRSGGAGLTQYF	TGTGCCAGCAGCCCCCGAAGCGGGGGGGCGGGTTTGACGCAGTATTTT
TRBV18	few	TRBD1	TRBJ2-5	CASSPWDRVSETQYF	TGTGCCAGCTCACCATGGGACAGGGTCTCAGAGACCCAGTACTTC
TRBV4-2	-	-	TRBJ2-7	CASSQIIDSEQYF	TGTGCCAGCAGCCAAATTATAGATTCCGAGCAGTACTTC
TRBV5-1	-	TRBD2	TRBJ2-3	CASSLGLAGESDTQYF	TGCGCCAGCAGCTTGGGACTAGCGGGGGAGTCAGATACGCAGTATTTT
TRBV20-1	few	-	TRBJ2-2	CSARKGSNTGELFF	TGCAGTGCTAGAAAGGGCTCGAACACCGGGGAGCTGTTTTTT
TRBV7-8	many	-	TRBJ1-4	CASSPRTEGGEKLFF	TGTGCCAGCAGCCCGAGGACAGAGGGGGGGGAAAAACTGTTTTTT
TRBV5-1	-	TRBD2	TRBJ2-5	CASDLGGMKIGMETQYF	TGCGCCAGCGACTTGGGGGGGATGAAGATCGGTATGGAGACCCAGTACTTC
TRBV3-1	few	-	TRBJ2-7	CASSPRDSYYEQYF	TGTGCCAGCAGCCCCAGGGACTCTTACTACGAGCAGTACTTC
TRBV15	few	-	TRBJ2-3	CATSSGGDSDTQYF	TGTGCCACCAGCAGTGGGGGAGACTCGGATACGCAGTATTTT
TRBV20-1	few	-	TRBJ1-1	CSADPTGSLNTEAFF	TGCAGTGCCGACCCCACAGGCAGCTTGAACACTGAAGCTTTCTTT
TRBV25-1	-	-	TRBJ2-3	CASSAGYPTDTQYF	TGTGCCAGCAGTGCCGGCTATCCCACAGATACGCAGTATTTT
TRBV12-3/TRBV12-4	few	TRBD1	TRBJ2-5	CASSLALRGRGQETQYF	TGTGCCAGCAGTTTAGCTCTGAGGGGGCGCGGGCAAGAGACCCAGTACTTC
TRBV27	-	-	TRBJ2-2	CASSYSLSTGELFF	TGTGCCAGCAGCTATAGTTTGAGCACCGGGGAGCTGTTTTTT
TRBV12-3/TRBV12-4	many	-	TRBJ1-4	CASSLAQGRSEKLFF	TGTGCCAGCAGCCTAGCACAGGGTCGTTCTGAAAAACTGTTTTTT
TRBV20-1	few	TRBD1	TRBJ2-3	CSARAGDSKQYF	TGCAGTGCTAGAGCTGGGGACAGTAAGCAGTATTTT
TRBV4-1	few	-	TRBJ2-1	CASSQVGNYNEQFF	TGCGCCAGCAGCCAAGTGGGGAACTACAATGAGCAGTTCTTC
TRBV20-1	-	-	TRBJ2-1	CSARKTVSSYNEQFF	TGCAGTGCTAGAAAGACAGTCAGCTCCTACAATGAGCAGTTCTTC
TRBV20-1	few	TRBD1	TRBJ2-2	CSAIGQGERELFF	TGCAGTGCTATAGGACAGGGCGAGCGGGAGCTGTTTTTT
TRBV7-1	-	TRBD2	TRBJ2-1	CASSTPVGGPSGRTLLGNEQFF	TGTGCCAGCAGCACACCAGTGGGGGGCCCTAGCGGGAGGACCCTATTGGGTAATGAGCAGTTCTTC
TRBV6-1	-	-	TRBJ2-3	CASLGISPDTQYF	TGTGCCAGCCTTGGGATAAGCCCAGATACGCAGTATTTT
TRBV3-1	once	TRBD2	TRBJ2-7	CASSQEGEGTSGDFYEQYF	TGTGCCAGCAGCCAAGAAGGAGAGGGGACTAGCGGGGACTTCTACGAGCAGTACTTC
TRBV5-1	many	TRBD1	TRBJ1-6	CASSLTGTGGNSPLHF	TGCGCCAGCAGCTTAACCGGGACAGGGGGCAATTCACCCCTCCACTTT
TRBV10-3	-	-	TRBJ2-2	CAISLDGNTGELFF	TGTGCCATCAGCCTGGACGGGAACACCGGGGAGCTGTTTTTT
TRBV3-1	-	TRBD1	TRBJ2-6	CASSQDRQGSGANVLTF	TGTGCCAGCAGCCAAGACCGACAGGGGTCTGGGGCCAACGTCCTGACTTTC